These 8 T cell receptor beta chains were sequenced from one sample in a study of T cell responses to AZD1222 COVID-19 vaccine. TCRdb keeps only in-frame clones here, not all; method: immunoSEQ multiplex PCR. The repertoire has 90,000 to 120,000 clones, 92% of them found once; the top ten carry approximately 9.3%. Sequencing was performed on peripheral blood, taken 28 days after the second AZD1222 dose. The receptors here all came from an adult who received the AZD1222 COVID-19 vaccine.

V and J are TRBV12-3 or TRBV12-4 and TRBJ1-2, with TRBD1 identical over 9 bases. Trimming took 5 bases from V and 6 from J; bases not matched to a gene: 1. CDR3 length: 12 residues. The CDR3, as DNA: TGTGCCAGCAGTCGGACAGGGGATGGCTACACCTTC. Its protein is CASSRTGDGYTF.

The chain joins TRBV3-1 (or the pseudogene TRBV3-2) to TRBJ2-2; D uncertain. CDR1 and CDR2 from the germline V gene are LGHDT and YNNKEL (reference sequence). Trimming stripped 0 bases from V and 4 bases from J, with 12 bases between. This CDR3 contains 16 residues. The chain's CDR3 is CASSQDFRSGTGELFF. CDR3 bases: TGTGCCAGCAGCCAAGATTTCCGGTCGGGCACCGGGGAGCTGTTTTTT.

This sequence joins TRBV19 and TRBJ2-1; 9 bases map to TRBD1. The V and J ends lost 3 bases and 9 bases, in that order; junction bases with no gene match: 9. Germline CDR1 and CDR2: LNHDA and SQIVND (reference sequence). CDR3 length: 15 residues. The CDR3 DNA follows: TGTGCCAGTAGTATTCAACAGGGGGCCTCTGGTGAGCAGTTCTTC. It specifies CASSIQQGASGEQFF.

This chain connects TRBV19 to TRBJ1-4, with TRBD1 as a possible D gene (5 bases). V lost 2 bases and J 8 bases, leaving 12 bases between the germline ends. The germline gives CDR1 LNHDA, CDR2 SQIVND (reference sequence). This CDR3 comprises 14 residues. For the CDR3, the DNA is TGTGCCAGTAGTATACTCCAGGGTAGCGAAAAACTGTTTTTT. Its translation is CASSILQGSEKLFF.

The gene calls are TRBV6-4 and TRBJ2-5; the match to TRBD2 covers 7 bases. The length of the CDR3 is 15 residues. V shed 5 bases and J 1 base; nucleotides not matched to a gene: 7. CDR1 is MRHNA, CDR2 SNTAGT, per germline. CDR3: CASSRGGGPQETQYF. The CDR3 DNA reads TGTGCCAGCAGTAGGGGCGGGGGTCCCCAAGAGACCCAGTACTTC.

The rearrangement links TRBV19 to TRBJ2-7; TRBD1 aligns across 11 bases. This CDR3 is 15 amino acids long. After removal of 10 bases from V and 0 bases from J, the junction contained 8 bases not matched to a gene. The germline CDR1 and CDR2 sequences are LNHDA and SQIVND (reference sequence). CDR3 DNA: TGTGCCACCAGGACAGGGGGCGGGCGCTCCTACGAGCAGTACTTC. As protein: CATRTGGGRSYEQYF.

The chain has TRBV5-8 and TRBJ1-3; D gene unclear. Deletions cut 6 bases from V and 2 bases from J, with 12 bases between. This CDR3 is 14 amino acids long. Germline CDR1 reads SGHTS; CDR2 reads YDEGEE. CDR3 protein: CASKNPGTGNTIYF. CDR3 bases: TGTGCCAGCAAAAACCCGGGAACTGGAAACACCATATATTTT. Complete variable domain (other parts from reference TRBV5-8 and TRBJ1-3): EAGVTQSPTHLIKTRGQQATLRCSPISGHTSVYWYQQALGLGLQFLLWYDEGEERNRGNFPPRFSGRQFPNYSSELNVNALELEDSALYLCASKNPGTGNTIYFGEGSWLTVV.

In DNA, the CDR3 is TGTGCCAGTAGTATAGATGGCGCGGCCAATGAGCAGTTCTTC. Its protein product is CASSIDGAANEQFF. This chain uses TRBV19 with TRBJ2-1; unclear D gene. V lost 0 bases and J lost 6, with 9 bases in between. This CDR3 contains 14 residues. Germline-derived CDR1 and CDR2 are LNHDA and SQIVND (reference sequence).